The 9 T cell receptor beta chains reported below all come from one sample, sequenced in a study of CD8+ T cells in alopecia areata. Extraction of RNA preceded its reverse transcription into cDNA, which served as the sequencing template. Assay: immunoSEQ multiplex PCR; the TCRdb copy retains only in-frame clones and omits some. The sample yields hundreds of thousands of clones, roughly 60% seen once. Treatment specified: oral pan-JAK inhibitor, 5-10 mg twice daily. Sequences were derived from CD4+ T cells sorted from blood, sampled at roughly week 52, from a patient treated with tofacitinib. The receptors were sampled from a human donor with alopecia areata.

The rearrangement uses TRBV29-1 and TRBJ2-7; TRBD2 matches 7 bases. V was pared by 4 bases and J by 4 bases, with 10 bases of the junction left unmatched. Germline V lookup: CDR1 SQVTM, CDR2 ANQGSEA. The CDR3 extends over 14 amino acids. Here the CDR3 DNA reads TGCAGCGTTGTATTTTCAGGAGCGGGGTACGAGCAGTACTTC. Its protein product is CSVVFSGAGYEQYF.

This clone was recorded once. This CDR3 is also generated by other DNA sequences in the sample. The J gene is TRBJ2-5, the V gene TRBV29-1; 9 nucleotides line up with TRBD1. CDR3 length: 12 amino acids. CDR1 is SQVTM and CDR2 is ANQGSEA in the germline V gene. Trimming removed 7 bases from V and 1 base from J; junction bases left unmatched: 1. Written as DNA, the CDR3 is TGCAGCGGGGGACAGGGCCAAGAGACCCAGTACTTC. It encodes CSGGQGQETQYF.

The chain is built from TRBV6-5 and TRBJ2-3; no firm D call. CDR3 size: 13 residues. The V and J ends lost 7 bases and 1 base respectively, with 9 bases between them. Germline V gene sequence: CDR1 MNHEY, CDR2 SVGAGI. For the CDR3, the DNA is TGTGCCAGCACCACACCAGGCACAGATACGCAGTATTTT. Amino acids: CASTTPGTDTQYF.

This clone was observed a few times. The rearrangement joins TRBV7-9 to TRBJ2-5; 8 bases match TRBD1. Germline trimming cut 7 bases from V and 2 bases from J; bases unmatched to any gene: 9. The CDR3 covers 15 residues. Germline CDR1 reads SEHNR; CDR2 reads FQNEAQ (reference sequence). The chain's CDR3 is CASTVQGALQETQYF. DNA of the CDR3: TGTGCCAGCACCGTTCAGGGGGCACTACAAGAGACCCAGTACTTC.

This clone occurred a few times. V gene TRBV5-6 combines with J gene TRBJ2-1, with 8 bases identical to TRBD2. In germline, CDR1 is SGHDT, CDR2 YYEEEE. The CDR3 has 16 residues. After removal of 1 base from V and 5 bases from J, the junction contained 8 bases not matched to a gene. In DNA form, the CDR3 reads TGTGCCAGCAGCTTGACCGGACTAGCCCCAGACAATGAGCAGTTCTTC. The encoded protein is CASSLTGLAPDNEQFF.

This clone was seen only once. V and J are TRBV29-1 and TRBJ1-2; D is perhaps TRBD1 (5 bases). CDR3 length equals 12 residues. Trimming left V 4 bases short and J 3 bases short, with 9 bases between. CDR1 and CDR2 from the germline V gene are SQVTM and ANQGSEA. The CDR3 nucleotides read TGCAGCGTTGGAGGGGACTACTATGGCTACACCTTC. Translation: CSVGGDYYGYTF. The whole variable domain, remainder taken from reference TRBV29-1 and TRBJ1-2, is SAVISQKPSRDICQRGTSLTIQCQVDSQVTMMFWYRQQPGQSLTLIATANQGSEATYESGFVIDKFPISRPNLTFSTLTVSNMSPEDSSIYLCSVGGDYYGYTFGSGTRLTVV.

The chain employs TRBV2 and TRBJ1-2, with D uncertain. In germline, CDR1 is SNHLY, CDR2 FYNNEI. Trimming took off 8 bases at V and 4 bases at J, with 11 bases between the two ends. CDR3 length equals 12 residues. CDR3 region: CASVLQTYGYTF. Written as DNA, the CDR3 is TGTGCCAGCGTGCTACAGACCTATGGCTACACCTTC.

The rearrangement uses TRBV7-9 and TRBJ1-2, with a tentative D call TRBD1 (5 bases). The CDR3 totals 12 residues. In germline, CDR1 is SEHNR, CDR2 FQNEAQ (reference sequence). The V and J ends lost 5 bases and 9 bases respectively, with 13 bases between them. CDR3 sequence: CASSKEDRRYTF. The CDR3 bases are TGTGCCAGCAGCAAAGAAGACAGACGCTACACCTTC.

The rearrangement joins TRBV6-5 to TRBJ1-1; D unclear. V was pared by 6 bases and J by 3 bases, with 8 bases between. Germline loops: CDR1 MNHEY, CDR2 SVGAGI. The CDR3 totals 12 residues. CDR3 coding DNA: TGTGCCAGCAGGAGAGGGTACACTGAAGCTTTCTTT. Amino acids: CASRRGYTEAFF.